Listed here are 22 T cell receptor beta chains from one sample, sequenced in a study of CD4+ T cells in melanoma. The repertoire was sequenced with immunoSEQ multiplex PCR; TCRdb's copy has only in-frame clones and lacks some. The table has some 9,600 clones, around four fifths seen once. What was sequenced was cells from a culture (not recorded whether cultured in vitro). All receptors come from a human donor with melanoma.

This sequence joins TRBV6-1 and TRBJ1-6; TRBD1 matches 7 bases. The CDR3 is made up of 15 amino acids. The trim removed 0 bases at V and 8 bases at J, leaving 4 bases unmatched. Germline-derived CDR1 and CDR2 are MNHNS and SASEGT. Here the CDR3 reads CASSEAEGADSPLHF. The DNA of the CDR3 is TGTGCCAGCAGTGAAGCCGAGGGGGCGGATTCACCCCTCCACTTT.

The chain links TRBV20-1 to TRBJ1-2; 8 nucleotides agree with TRBD1. CDR1 and CDR2 from the germline V gene are DFQATT and SNEGSKA (reference sequence). The CDR3 is 16 residues long. Losses at the gene ends were 3 bases for V and 1 base for J; bases not matched to a gene: 10. The CDR3 coding sequence is TGCAGTGCTAGTGCAGGACAGGGTCTGAATAACTATGGCTACACCTTC. This translates into CSASAGQGLNNYGYTF.

Only a few counts were recorded for this clone. The chain has TRBV30 and TRBJ2-7; 7 positions agree with TRBD1. V shed 2 bases, J shed 4 bases, and the junction held 5 bases outside the gene matches. CDR3 size: 13 residues. The germline V gene has CDR1 GTSNPN and CDR2 SVGIG (reference sequence). In nucleotides, the CDR3 is TGTGCCTGGAGTTGGGGGACAGCGTACGAGCAGTACTTC. Its translation: CAWSWGTAYEQYF.

The V and J genes are TRBV6-5 and TRBJ2-3, with D tentatively TRBD1 or TRBD2 (5 bases each). The germline CDR1 and CDR2 sequences are MNHEY and SVGAGI. Between the trimmed V and J ends, which lost 8 bases and 6 bases, there was a span of 18 bases. CDR3 length: 14 residues. This CDR3 is CASQRTWGSDTQYF. The CDR3, as DNA: TGTGCCAGCCAGCGGACATGGGGGTCGGATACGCAGTATTTT.

In this sample, this clone turned up a few times. The chain recombines TRBV2 with TRBJ2-1; D remains unclear. Trimming took 2 bases from V and 4 from J, leaving 6 bases between them. Germline CDR1 SNHLY, CDR2 FYNNEI. This CDR3 region has 13 residues. In DNA form, the CDR3 reads TGTGCCAGCAGTGAACGCCGGTACAATGAGCAGTTCTTC. Protein sequence: CASSERRYNEQFF.

The chain carries TRBV6-2 or TRBV6-3 and TRBJ2-2; 9 bases map to TRBD2. The germline gives CDR1 MNHEY, CDR2 SVGEGT. Trimming took 4 bases from V and 2 from J; bases not matched to a gene: 5. The CDR3 has 16 residues. CDR3 sequence reads: CASSSRGGRNTGELFF. DNA for the CDR3: TGTGCCAGCAGTTCGCGGGGGGGCCGCAACACCGGGGAGCTGTTTTTT.

V is TRBV9 and J is TRBJ1-4, with unresolved D. Trimming pared 0 bases from V and 4 bases from J, leaving 7 bases between. Germline V gene lookup returns CDR1 SGDLS and CDR2 YYNGEE. The CDR3 sequence is 14 residues long. This CDR3 reads CASSVGTGNEKLFF. CDR3 in DNA: TGTGCCAGCAGCGTAGGGACCGGTAATGAAAAACTGTTTTTT.

The rearrangement uses TRBV9 and TRBJ1-5; 7 nucleotides match TRBD1. CDR3 size: 16 residues. Germline CDR1 reads SGDLS; CDR2 reads YYNGEE. The trim removed 4 bases at V and 0 bases at J, leaving 7 bases unmatched. For the CDR3, the DNA is TGTGCCAGCAGCCCCGGGGCAGGGGGTAGCAATCAGCCCCAGCATTTT. Translation gives CASSPGAGGSNQPQHF.

The chain is built from TRBV13 and TRBJ1-1; no reliable D call. Germline V gene data show CDR1 as PRHDT and CDR2 as FYEKMQ (reference sequence). The CDR3 is 14 amino acids. V was shortened by 1 base and J by 3 bases, with 9 bases between the two germline ends. Written as DNA, the CDR3 is TGTGCCAGCAGCTTAGAATCGGGCTACACTGAAGCTTTCTTT. This encodes CASSLESGYTEAFF.

This chain links TRBV9 with TRBJ2-3; D unresolved. CDR3 length: 12 residues. Trimming left V 2 bases short and J 3 bases short, with 4 bases between. Germline CDR1 reads SGDLS; CDR2 reads YYNGEE. The CDR3 here is CASSVETDTQYF. The CDR3 coding sequence is TGTGCCAGCAGCGTTGAGACAGATACGCAGTATTTT.

The chain links TRBV7-2 to TRBJ1-5; perhaps TRBD1 as D (5 bases). Germline assignment: CDR1 SGHTA and CDR2 FQGNSA. The ends were cut back, 5 bases at V and 2 bases at J, with 13 bases in the middle. CDR3 length equals 15 residues. CDR3 in DNA: TGTGCCAGCAGCCCCTGGGGGTCGGGCAATCAGCCCCAGCATTTT. It encodes CASSPWGSGNQPQHF.

The V and J genes are TRBV3-1 (or the pseudogene TRBV3-2) and TRBJ2-2; D possibly corresponds to TRBD1 (5 bases). The CDR3 loop spans 14 amino acids. V lost 2 bases and J lost 4, with 8 bases in between. The germline V gene encodes CDR1 LGHDT and CDR2 YNNKEL (reference sequence). CDR3: CASSQSTGTGELFF. The DNA for the CDR3 is TGTGCCAGCAGCCAATCTACAGGCACCGGGGAGCTGTTTTTT.

The chain couples TRBV10-2 to TRBJ1-2, with 8 bases that match TRBD1. The CDR3 sequence is 13 residues long. CDR1 and CDR2 (germline): WSHSY, SAAADI. Germline trimming cut 6 bases from V and 7 bases from J; bases unmatched to any gene: 7. CDR3 protein: CASSVDRASGYTF. DNA for the CDR3: TGCGCCAGCAGCGTGGACAGGGCTAGTGGCTACACCTTC.

V and J are TRBV6-5 and TRBJ2-2; no reliable D call. V was trimmed by 5 bases and J by 6 bases, leaving 10 bases between them. The CDR3 spans 13 residues. CDR1 and CDR2 from the germline V gene are MNHEY and SVGAGI. The CDR3 spells CASSPSRSGELFF. The DNA of the CDR3 is TGTGCCAGCAGTCCGAGTCGGTCCGGGGAGCTGTTTTTT.

The V call is TRBV7-9, the J call TRBJ2-7; 9 bases are a match to TRBD2. The CDR3 has 14 residues. The germline CDR1 and CDR2 sequences are SEHNR and FQNEAQ (reference sequence). V trimming: 4 bases; J trimming: 5 bases; junction bases outside the gene matches: 6. For the CDR3, the DNA is TGTGCCAGCAGCTCGGGACTAGCAAACCACGAGCAGTACTTC. As protein: CASSSGLANHEQYF. The whole variable domain, filled in from reference TRBV7-9 and TRBJ2-7, reads DTGVSQNPRHKITKRGQNVTFRCDPISEHNRLYWYRQTLGQGPEFLTYFQNEAQLEKSRLLSDRFSAERPKGSFSTLEIQRTEQGDSAMYLCASSSGLANHEQYFGPGTRLTVT.

The chain couples TRBV18 to TRBJ2-3, with 7 bases matching TRBD1. This CDR3 is built from 14 residues. Trimming took 6 bases from V and 2 from J; bases not matched to a gene: 5. Germline CDR1 KGHSH, CDR2 LQKENI. CDR3 residues: CASSQGQITDTQYF. CDR3 DNA sequence: TGTGCCAGCTCCCAGGGACAGATCACAGATACGCAGTATTTT.

This chain uses TRBV27 with TRBJ1-6; 9 nucleotides line up with TRBD1. Germline values: CDR1 MNHEY, CDR2 SMNVEV (reference sequence). The CDR3 totals 15 residues. V lost 4 bases and J lost 5; bases outside the gene matches: 3. The CDR3 DNA reads as TGTGCCAGCAGTTCTGGGACAGGGAATAATTCACCCCTCCACTTT. It codes for CASSSGTGNNSPLHF.

This chain connects TRBV6-5 to TRBJ1-2; no clear D gene. Germline V gene lookup returns CDR1 MNHEY and CDR2 SVGAGI. The ends were cut back, 2 bases at V and 6 bases at J, with 13 bases in the middle. CDR3 length equals 14 residues. In DNA, the CDR3 is TGTGCCAGCAGTTACCAATACACACAGAATGGCTACACCTTC. This translates into CASSYQYTQNGYTF.

This clone has only a few counts. The chain is built from TRBV5-6 and TRBJ1-1; tentative D call: TRBD1 (6 bases). The CDR3 has 14 residues. Germline V CDR1 and CDR2: SGHDT, YYEEEE. V shed 4 bases and J shed 10 bases, with 20 bases lying between them. The CDR3 reads CASSQGLTYGRAFF. In nucleotides, the CDR3 is TGTGCCAGCAGCCAGGGGCTCACTTACGGAAGAGCTTTCTTT.

V and J are TRBV6-5 and TRBJ1-3; D is unresolved. CDR3 size: 13 residues. Germline lookup yields CDR1 MNHEY and CDR2 SVGAGI. V lost 6 bases and J lost 0, with 6 bases in between. The CDR3 loop reads CASRRDSGNTIYF. In DNA, the CDR3 is TGTGCCAGCAGGCGGGACTCTGGAAACACCATATATTTT.

In its sample, this clone ranks as medium-sized. The chain couples TRBV5-8 to TRBJ1-5; the match to TRBD1 covers 7 bases. V was pared by 5 bases and J by 3 bases, with 14 bases of the junction left unmatched. This CDR3 has 17 residues. Per the germline V gene, CDR1 is SGHTS and CDR2 is YDEGEE. CDR3 protein: CASSQPFTGENNQPQHF. CDR3 bases: TGTGCCAGCAGTCAACCCTTTACAGGGGAGAACAATCAGCCCCAGCATTTT. Together with reference TRBV5-8 and TRBJ1-5, the CDR3 gives the full variable domain: EAGVTQSPTHLIKTRGQQATLRCSPISGHTSVYWYQQALGLGLQFLLWYDEGEERNRGNFPPRFSGRQFPNYSSELNVNALELEDSALYLCASSQPFTGENNQPQHFGDGTRLSIL.

This clone was seen only once. The V gene is TRBV11-1, the J gene TRBJ1-1; unclear D gene. V was pared by 10 bases and J by 1 base, with 22 bases between. The germline CDR1 and CDR2 sequences are SGHAT and FQDESV (reference sequence). The CDR3 is 16 residues long. The CDR3 coding sequence is TGTGCCATCGACTGGACGCTCGAGAGTAAGAACACTGAAGCTTTCTTT. Residues: CAIDWTLESKNTEAFF.